The 9 T cell receptor beta chains presented below share a single source sample, sequenced in a study of STAT3 mutations in large granular lymphocyte leukemia. The assay was immunoSEQ multiplex PCR, and TCRdb's table has in-frame clones only and misses some. The repertoire consists of more than 10,000 clones, with 65% to 85% occurring once and the leading ten covering around 52%. Study-level findings and limits: In T-cell large granular lymphocyte leukemia, about half of patients showed multiple immunodominant subclonotypes.

These receptors have no known antigen. Sequencing was performed on peripheral blood mononuclear cells. These receptors all stem from a man aged 55 to 69 with T-cell large granular lymphocyte leukemia. Some clones in this sample may be carry-over from other donors' samples.

The rearrangement links TRBV9 to TRBJ2-2; TRBD2 might be the D (7 bases). Trimming took off 4 bases at V and 4 bases at J, with 20 bases between the two ends. CDR3 length: 17 residues. Germline V gives CDR1 SGDLS, CDR2 YYNGEE. In nucleotides, the CDR3 is TGTGCCAGCAGCTCATACGGGGGGCCCTCCGGCACCGGGGAGCTGTTTTTT. Amino acid sequence: CASSSYGGPSGTGELFF.

The V and J genes are TRBV28 and TRBJ2-2; tentatively, D is TRBD1 (6 bases). From germline, CDR1 is MDHEN and CDR2 SYDVKM. This CDR3 has 13 amino acids. V was cut by 10 bases and J by 7 bases, with 16 bases left in between. The CDR3 region has the DNA TGTGCCACCCTAAGACAGGTGCACGGGGAGCTGTTTTTT. Translated, it gives CATLRQVHGELFF.

This clone occurred once. V usage is TRBV29-1 and J usage is TRBJ1-1; no firm D call. The CDR3 has 10 residues. Germline lookup yields CDR1 SQVTM and CDR2 ANQGSEA. Deletions cut 7 bases from V and 0 bases from J, with 3 bases between. CDR3 DNA: TGCAGCGGAATGAACACTGAAGCTTTCTTT. Its protein product is CSGMNTEAFF.

The J gene is TRBJ2-3, the V gene TRBV5-1, with D tentatively TRBD1 or TRBD2 (5 bases each). Germline V gene lookup returns CDR1 SGHRS and CDR2 YFSETQ. Trimming left V 5 bases short and J 1 base short, with 17 bases between. The CDR3 is made up of 16 amino acids. The CDR3 sequence is CASSSLGRTRTDTQYF. The DNA of the CDR3 is TGCGCCAGCAGTTCCCTGGGACGGACCCGCACAGATACGCAGTATTTT. Variable domain in full (rest from reference TRBV5-1 and TRBJ2-3): KAGVTQTPRYLIKTRGQQVTLSCSPISGHRSVSWYQQTPGQGLQFLFEYFSETQRNKGNFPGRFSGRQFSNSRSEMNVSTLELGDSALYLCASSSLGRTRTDTQYFGPGTRLTVL.

V and J are TRBV7-9 and TRBJ1-1; tentatively, D is TRBD1 (5 bases). Germline-derived CDR1 and CDR2 are SEHNR and FQNEAQ (reference sequence). This CDR3 comprises 13 residues. V lost 5 bases to trimming and J lost 1 base, with 8 bases between them. The CDR3: CASSRRGNTEAFF. DNA of the CDR3: TGTGCCAGCAGCCGTAGGGGGAACACTGAAGCTTTCTTT.

The chain has TRBV27 and TRBJ1-6; a weak D match, TRBD1 (5 bases). Germline V gene sequence: CDR1 MNHEY, CDR2 SMNVEV (reference sequence). The CDR3 is 17 amino acids. V lost 5 bases and J lost 2, with 16 bases in between. This CDR3 reads CASSPPREGPYNSPLHF. CDR3 sequence (DNA): TGTGCCAGCAGTCCCCCCAGGGAGGGTCCCTATAATTCACCCCTCCACTTT.

The chain uses TRBV10-2 and TRBJ2-7; the match to TRBD1 covers 8 bases. This CDR3 has 14 amino acids. Unmatched junction bases numbered 9, after V lost 5 bases and J lost 6 bases. Germline V gives CDR1 WSHSY, CDR2 SAAADI. Here the CDR3 DNA reads TGCGCCAGCAGTCTAGCCTTAACAGGGGGCGAGCAGTACTTC. Translating it yields CASSLALTGGEQYF.

This clone was detected once. The chain recombines TRBV28 with TRBJ2-5; the match to TRBD2 covers 15 bases. CDR3 length equals 17 residues. The germline CDR1 and CDR2 sequences are MDHEN and SYDVKM. V was clipped by 6 bases and J by 2 bases; unmatched bases: 7. The CDR3 protein is CASSDGTSGRRQETQYF. In DNA, the CDR3 is TGTGCCAGCAGCGACGGGACTAGCGGGAGGCGGCAAGAGACCCAGTACTTC.

This clone was observed a few times. CDR3: CASSLEGEGGYTF. The CDR3 coding sequence is TGCGCCAGCAGCTTGGAAGGGGAGGGTGGCTACACCTTC. The V call is TRBV5-1, the J call TRBJ1-2, with D perhaps matching TRBD1 (5 bases). Looked up from germline, CDR1 is SGHRS and CDR2 is YFSETQ. The CDR3 is 13 amino acids. The V end lost 0 bases, the J end lost 7 bases, and 10 bases lay between the germline ends.